This TCR beta chain was obtained from a study of cytomegalovirus exposure and HLA in healthy donors. Study-wide points: HLA alleles were associated with roughly 15,000 TCR beta sequences in a later analysis at 0.05 false discovery rate.

The PCR used 60 Vbeta and 13 Jbeta primers. TCRdb's copy holds only in-frame clones and misses some; the assay was immunoSEQ multiplex PCR. The profile shows about 130,000 clones, roughly four fifths of them singletons. CDR1 SEHNR and CDR2 FQNEAQ come from the germline V gene (reference sequence). V lost 5 bases and J lost 3, with 14 bases in between. This CDR3 is 14 amino acids long. Concerning this clone itself: Its antigen is undetermined.

V usage is TRBV7-9 and J usage is TRBJ2-7; TRBD2 is a possible D gene (7 bases). Material: PBMCs. The sequence came from a woman between 45 and 65 years old in good health and CMV-seronegative. The CDR3 bases are TGTGCCAGCAGCCCCCGGCGGGGGCACTACGAGCAGTACTTC. Translating it yields CASSPRRGHYEQYF.